Listed below are T cell receptor beta chains from one sample, sequenced in a study of post-analysis software for immune sequencing data. TCRdb processed the PCR reads anew with MiXCR; each CDR3 protein has one entry. The table lists fewer than 850,000 distinct CDR3 sequences, about 27% of them singletons. The sample comprised blood. These receptors all stem from a girl aged 10 to 17 with multiple sclerosis. CDR3s include the opening cysteine and the closing phenylalanine or tryptophan. D genes are given only for firm matches. Expanded clones are given a class, and other clones once, few, many or no size at all.

clone_size,cdr3_length,v_call,j_call,d_call,cdr3_nt,cdr3_aa
.,14,TRBV11-2,TRBJ2-3,.,TGTGCCAGCAGCTTAAAACGGCAGGGTCGGGCGCAGTATTTT,CASSLKRQGRAQYF
.,15,TRBV2,TRBJ1-2,.,TGTGCCAGCAGTGAAAACCGTTCGCCCGGGGATGGCTGCACCTTC,CASSENRSPGDGCTF
many,14,TRBV10-3,TRBJ2-6,.,TGTGCCATCAGTGAGTCCCCAGGCACCAACGTCCTGACTTTC,CAISESPGTNVLTF
.,11,TRBV6-1,TRBJ2-5,.,TGTGCCAGCAGTGTAGGGACGGGTTGGTACTTC,CASSVGTGWYF
once,13,TRBV24-1,TRBJ2-2,.,TGTGCCACGGGCAACCCGAACACCGGGGAGCTGTTTTTT,CATGNPNTGELFF
.,11,TRBV6-5,TRBJ1-1,.,TGTGCCAGCGCCACAGGGAGAGAAGTTTTCTTT,CASATGREVFF
.,16,TRBV5-1,TRBJ2-5,TRBD1,TGCGCCAGCAGCGGTGGGACAGCCAACTTCCAAGAGACCCAGTACTTC,CASSGGTANFQETQYF
.,13,TRBV28,TRBJ2-1,.,TGTGCCAGCAGTTTACCCAGGGTCGATGAGCAGTTCTTC,CASSLPRVDEQFF
.,13,TRBV2,TRBJ2-3,.,TGTGCCAGCAGTGAAGTCCGGGGGATGGGACTGTATTTT,CASSEVRGMGLYF
once,16,TRBV5-6,TRBJ2-3,TRBD2,TGTGCCAGCAGCCTTAGGACTAGCGGGGCCACAGATACGCAGTATTTT,CASSLRTSGATDTQYF